This T cell receptor beta chain derives from a study of T-cell memory formation after mild COVID-19. The CDR3 covers 14 residues. Germline V gene data show CDR1 as MNHEY and CDR2 as SMNVEV (reference sequence). V gave up 5 bases and J gave up 2 bases, with 12 bases separating them. TCRdb ran MiXCR on the 5' RACE reads and lists one entry per CDR3 protein. The sample carries around 300,000 distinct CDR3 sequences, 15% to 20% recorded once. This clonotype was obtained from a man younger than 35 who had mild COVID-19 (a few samples of this study predate the infection). Cell type and time point are not known. Source material: PBMCs or a T cell subset sorted from them (not recorded which). This chain links TRBV27 with TRBJ1-2; D might be TRBD1 (5 bases). CDR3 DNA: TGTGCCAGCAGTCCTCGTGGGACGAACTATGGCTACACCTTC. Its protein product is CASSPRGTNYGYTF.